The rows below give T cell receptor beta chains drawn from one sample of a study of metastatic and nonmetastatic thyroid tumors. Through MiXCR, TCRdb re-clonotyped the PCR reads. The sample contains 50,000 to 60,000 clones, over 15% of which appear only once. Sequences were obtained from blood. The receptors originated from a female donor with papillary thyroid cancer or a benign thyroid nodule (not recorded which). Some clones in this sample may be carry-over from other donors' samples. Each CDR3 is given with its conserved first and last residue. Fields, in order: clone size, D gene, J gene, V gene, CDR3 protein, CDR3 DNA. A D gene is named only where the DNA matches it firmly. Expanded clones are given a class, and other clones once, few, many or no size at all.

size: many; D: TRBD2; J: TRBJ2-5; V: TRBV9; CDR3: CASSVGAGEFGTQYF; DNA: TGTGCCAGCAGCGTAGGGGCGGGAGAGTTTGGGACCCAGTACTTC
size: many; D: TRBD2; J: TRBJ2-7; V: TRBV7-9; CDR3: CASSEQSGLAGGPHEQYF; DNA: TGTGCCAGCAGCGAACAAAGCGGACTAGCGGGAGGGCCCCACGAGCAGTACTTC
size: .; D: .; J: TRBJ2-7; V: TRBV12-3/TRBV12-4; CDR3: CASSLALEGHYEQYF; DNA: TGTGCCAGCAGTTTAGCCCTAGAGGGGCACTACGAGCAGTACTTC
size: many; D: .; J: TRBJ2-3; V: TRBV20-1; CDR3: CSARAAGGTQYF; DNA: TGCAGTGCTAGGGCAGCGGGTGGGACGCAGTATTTT
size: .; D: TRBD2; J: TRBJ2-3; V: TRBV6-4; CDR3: CASSSDAGGPDTQYF; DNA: TGTGCCAGCAGTTCCGACGCGGGAGGGCCAGATACGCAGTATTTT
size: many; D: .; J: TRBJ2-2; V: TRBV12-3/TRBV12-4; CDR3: CASKGLWTGELFF; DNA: TGTGCCAGCAAGGGGTTGTGGACCGGGGAGCTGTTTTTT
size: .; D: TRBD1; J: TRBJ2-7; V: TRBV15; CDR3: CATSRESAGQGFYEQYF; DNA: TGTGCCACCAGCAGAGAGAGTGCAGGACAGGGTTTCTACGAGCAGTACTTC
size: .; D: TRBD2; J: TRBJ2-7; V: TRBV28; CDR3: CASSSGLSPHEQYF; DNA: TGTGCCAGCAGTTCGGGACTATCTCCCCACGAGCAGTACTTT
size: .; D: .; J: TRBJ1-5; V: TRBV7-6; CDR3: CASSSPPGKNQPQHF; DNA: TGTGCCAGCAGCTCTCCACCCGGGAAAAATCAGCCCCAGCATTTT
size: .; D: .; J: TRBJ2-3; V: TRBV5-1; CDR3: CASSWAATDTQYF; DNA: TGCGCCAGCAGCTGGGCGGCCACAGATACGCAGTATTTT
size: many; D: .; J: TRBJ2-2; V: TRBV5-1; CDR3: CASSPGRVGTGELFF; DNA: TGCGCCAGCAGCCCGGGACGAGTGGGCACCGGGGAGCTGTTTTTT
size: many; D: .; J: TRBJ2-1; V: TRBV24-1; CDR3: CATSLGGKRAYNEQFF; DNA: TGTGCCACCAGTTTGGGCGGGAAGAGGGCCTACAATGAGCAGTTCTTC
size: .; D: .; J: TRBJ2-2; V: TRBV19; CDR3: CASSIVALNTGELFF; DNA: TGTGCCAGTAGTATAGTTGCTCTTAACACCGGGGAGCTGTTTTTT
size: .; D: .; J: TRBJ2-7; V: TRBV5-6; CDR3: CASSLEQPSRRDEQYF; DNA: TGTGCCAGCAGCTTGGAGCAACCCAGTCGAAGGGATGAGCAGTACTTC
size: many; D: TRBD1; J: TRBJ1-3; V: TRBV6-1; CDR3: CACRLQGAELSGNTIYF; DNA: TGTGCCTGCAGGTTACAGGGGGCAGAACTCTCTGGAAACACCATATATTTT
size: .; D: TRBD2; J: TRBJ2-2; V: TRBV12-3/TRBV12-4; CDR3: CASRLAGDTGELFF; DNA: TGTGCCAGCAGGTTAGCGGGAGACACCGGGGAGCTGTTTTTT
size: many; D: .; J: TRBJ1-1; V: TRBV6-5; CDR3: CASSYVENTEAFF; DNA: TGTGCCAGCAGTTACGTCGAGAACACTGAAGCTTTCTTT
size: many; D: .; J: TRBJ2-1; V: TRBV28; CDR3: CASVSGYNEQFF; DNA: TGTGCCAGCGTCTCAGGCTACAATGAGCAGTTCTTC
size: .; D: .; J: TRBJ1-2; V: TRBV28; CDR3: CAGSPDRSYGYTF; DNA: TGTGCCGGCAGCCCTGACAGAAGCTATGGCTACACCTTC
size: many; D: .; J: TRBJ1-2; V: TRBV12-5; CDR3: CATVRRAEYGYTF; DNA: TGTGCCACCGTCCGTCGAGCAGAATATGGCTACACCTTC
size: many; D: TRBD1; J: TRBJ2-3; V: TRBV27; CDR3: CASSSFGQGRDTQYF; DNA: TGTGCCAGCAGTTCATTCGGACAGGGGAGAGATACGCAGTATTTT
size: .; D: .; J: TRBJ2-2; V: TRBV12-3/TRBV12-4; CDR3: CASSLSSGTGELFF; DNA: TGTGCCAGCAGTTTAAGCTCAGGGACCGGGGAGCTGTTTTTT
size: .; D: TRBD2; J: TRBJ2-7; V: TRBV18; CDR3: CASSPGGSGVEQYF; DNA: TGTGCCAGCTCACCGGGCGGGAGCGGGGTCGAGCAGTACTTC
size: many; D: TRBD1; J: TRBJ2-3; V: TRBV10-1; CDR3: CASSPSMRQGYTDTQYF; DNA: TGCGCCAGCAGCCCATCGATGAGACAGGGGTACACAGATACGCAGTATTTT
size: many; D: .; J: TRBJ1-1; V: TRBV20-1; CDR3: CSASAEMNTEAFF; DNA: TGCAGTGCTAGTGCGGAGATGAACACTGAAGCTTTCTTT
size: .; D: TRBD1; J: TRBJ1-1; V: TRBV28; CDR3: CASSLQTGRGTEAFF; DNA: TGTGCCAGCAGTCTACAGACAGGGCGGGGAACTGAAGCTTTCTTT
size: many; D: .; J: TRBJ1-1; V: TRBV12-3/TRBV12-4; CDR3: CASREKDGNTEAFF; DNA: TGTGCCAGCAGGGAAAAGGACGGGAACACTGAAGCTTTCTTT
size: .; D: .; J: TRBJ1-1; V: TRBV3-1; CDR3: CASSQSWVMNTEAFF; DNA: TGTGCCAGCAGCCAAAGTTGGGTTATGAACACTGAAGCTTTCTTT
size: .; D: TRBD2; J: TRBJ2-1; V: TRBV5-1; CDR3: CASSFIAGEDNEQFF; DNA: TGCGCCAGCAGCTTTATAGCGGGGGAAGACAATGAGCAGTTCTTC
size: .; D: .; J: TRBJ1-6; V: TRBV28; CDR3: CASSSATVLTESRLLNNSPLHF; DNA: TGTGCCAGCAGTTCCGCCACCGTCCTGACAGAGAGCCGCCTGTTGAATAATTCACCCCTCCACTTT
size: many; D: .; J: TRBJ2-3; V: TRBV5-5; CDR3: CASSLAGGSNTDTQYF; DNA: TGTGCCAGCAGCTTGGCCGGGGGCTCTAACACAGATACGCAGTATTTT
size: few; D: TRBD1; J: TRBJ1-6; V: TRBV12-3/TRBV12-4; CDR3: CASSFIFGWGQRNSPLHF; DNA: TGTGCCAGCAGTTTCATATTTGGGTGGGGACAGAGAAATTCACCCCTCCACTTT
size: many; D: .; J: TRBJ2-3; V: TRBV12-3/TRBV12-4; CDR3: CASSLMDTQYF; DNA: TGTGCCAGCAGTTTGATGGATACGCAGTATTTT
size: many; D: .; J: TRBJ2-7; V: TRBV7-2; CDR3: CASSFGGGGAYEQYF; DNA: TGTGCCAGCAGCTTTGGCGGAGGGGGGGCCTACGAGCAGTACTTC
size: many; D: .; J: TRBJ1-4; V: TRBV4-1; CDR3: CASSPGTSRAGEKLFF; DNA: TGCGCCAGCAGCCCTGGGACATCCCGGGCCGGTGAAAAACTGTTTTTT
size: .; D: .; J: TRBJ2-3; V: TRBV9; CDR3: CASSVRDTYTDTQYF; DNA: TGTGCCAGCAGCGTACGGGACACATACACAGATACGCAGTATTTT
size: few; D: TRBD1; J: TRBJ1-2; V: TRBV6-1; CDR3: CASSDRTGVRYVYTF; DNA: TGTGCCAGCAGTGACCGCACAGGGGTTCGGTACGTCTACACCTTC
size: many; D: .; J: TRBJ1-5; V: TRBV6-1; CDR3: CASSSLQGYQPQHF; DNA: TGTGCCAGCAGTTCGTTACAAGGATATCAGCCCCAGCATTTT
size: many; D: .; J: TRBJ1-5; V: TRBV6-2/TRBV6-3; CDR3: CVSSYGSPHSNQPQHF; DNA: TGTGTCAGCAGTTACGGTTCGCCCCACAGCAATCAGCCCCAGCATTTT
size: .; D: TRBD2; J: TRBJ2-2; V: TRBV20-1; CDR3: CSARTSGRNTGELFF; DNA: TGCAGTGCAAGGACTAGCGGGAGGAACACCGGGGAGCTGTTTTTT
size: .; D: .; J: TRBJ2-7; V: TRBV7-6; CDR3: CASSLSFSQRAYEQYF; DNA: TGTGCCAGCAGCTTATCATTTTCTCAGCGGGCCTACGAGCAGTACTTC
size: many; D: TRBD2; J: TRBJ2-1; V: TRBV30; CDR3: CAWSGGWLAGAASYNEQFF; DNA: TGTGCCTGGAGTGGCGGGTGGTTAGCGGGAGCCGCGAGTTACAATGAGCAGTTCTTC
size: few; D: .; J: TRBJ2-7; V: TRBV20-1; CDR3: CSARDRWAGRGYEQYF; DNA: TGCAGTGCTAGAGATAGGTGGGCGGGTAGGGGGTACGAGCAGTACTTC
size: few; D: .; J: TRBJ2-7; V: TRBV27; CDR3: CASAGAAHEQYF; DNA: TGTGCCTCGGCCGGGGCCGCCCACGAGCAGTACTTC
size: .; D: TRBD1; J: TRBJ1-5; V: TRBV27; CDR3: CASSRRGGYRVVGPQHF; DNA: TGTGCCAGCAGTCGCAGGGGGGGGTATCGGGTCGTAGGGCCCCAGCATTTT
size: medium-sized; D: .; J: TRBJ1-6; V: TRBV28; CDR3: CASSLVTGRGHSPLHF; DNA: TGTGCCAGCAGTTTAGTTACAGGACGGGGGCATTCACCCCTCCACTTT
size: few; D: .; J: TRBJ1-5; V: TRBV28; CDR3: CASTKWWRHQPQHF; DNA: TGTGCCAGCACCAAGTGGTGGAGACATCAGCCCCAGCATTTT
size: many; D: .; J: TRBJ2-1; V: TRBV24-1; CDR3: CATGGRGSVNEQFF; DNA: TGTGCCACCGGGGGCAGGGGCTCGGTCAATGAGCAGTTCTTC
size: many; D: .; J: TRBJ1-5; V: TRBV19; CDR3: CASSAHEVDQPQHF; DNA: TGTGCCAGTAGTGCCCACGAGGTAGATCAGCCCCAGCATTTT
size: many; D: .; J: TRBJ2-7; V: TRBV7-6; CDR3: CASSLEFALGPYEQYF; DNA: TGTGCCAGCAGCTTAGAGTTCGCCCTTGGACCCTACGAGCAGTACTTC
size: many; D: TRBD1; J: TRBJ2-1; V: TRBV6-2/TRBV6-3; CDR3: CASAGQGAPIDEQFF; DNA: TGTGCCAGCGCCGGACAGGGGGCCCCTATCGATGAGCAGTTCTTC